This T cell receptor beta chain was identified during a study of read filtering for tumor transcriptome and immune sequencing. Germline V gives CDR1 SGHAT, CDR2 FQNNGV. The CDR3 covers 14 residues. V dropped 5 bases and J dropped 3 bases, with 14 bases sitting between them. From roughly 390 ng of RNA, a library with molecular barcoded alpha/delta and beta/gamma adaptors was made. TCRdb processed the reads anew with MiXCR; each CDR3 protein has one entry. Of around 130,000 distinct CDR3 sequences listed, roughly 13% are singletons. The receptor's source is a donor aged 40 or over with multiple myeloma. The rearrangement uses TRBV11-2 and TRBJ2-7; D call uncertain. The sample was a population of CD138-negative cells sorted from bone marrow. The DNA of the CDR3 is TGTGCCAGCAGCCCCTACGTTGGGGACTACGAGCAGTACTTC. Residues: CASSPYVGDYEQYF.